This record covers a single T cell receptor (beta chain). Its specificity is not known. This sample stems from a study of STAT5B mutations in CD4+ large granular lymphocyte leukemia. Study conclusions and caveats: Compared with healthy controls (2/35), patient top clones favored TRBV06 (8/27). Main leukemic clonotypes were patient-specific, but under 30% appeared at low frequency elsewhere.

Sequencing was at survey level. As handled by the study authors: A productive frequency of 2.59 x 10-5 was the lowest detectable. Data came from immunoSEQ multiplex PCR; TCRdb stores just in-frame clones and leaves some out. D and trimming were read from the DNA, whereas the V and J calls and clone size are those reported in that table. This sample has about 23,000 clones; about 80% occur once, and the top ten carry about 0.41%. Germline CDR1 is SGHNT and CDR2 is YYREEE (reference sequence). V was clipped by 4 bases and J by 7 bases, with 10 bases between them. This CDR3 comprises 12 residues. This TCR was sampled from a human donor in good health. This chain links TRBV5-4 with TRBJ2-3; a possible D gene is TRBD1 (5 bases). The sample was CD4+ T cells from blood buffy coats. CDR3 loop: CASSLDSYTQYF. For the CDR3, the DNA is TGTGCCAGCAGCCTCGACAGCTATACGCAGTATTTT.